This TCR beta chain was documented in a study of OX40 agonist ivuxolimab in advanced cancers. Study background: An agonistic human IgG2 monoclonal antibody against OX40 (CD134) was given. Among those enrolled, mean age was 60 years (range about 20 to 79) and roughly 84% were male. General observations from the study: Clones of CD4+ and CD8+ blood T cells grew by week 6 at doses of 0.1 to 3.0 mg/kg. Relatively little clonal expansion, among the lowest observed, appeared in partial responders at 0.1-3.0 mg/kg.

As concerns this clone: The antigen is undetermined.

TCRdb keeps only in-frame clones here, not all; method: immunoSEQ multiplex PCR. The repertoire includes about 54,000 clones, 91% of them detected once, and around 12% sits in the top ten. This TCR came from an adult with an advanced solid tumor such as melanoma, head and neck, liver or kidney cancer. The source was CD4+ or CD8+ T cells sorted from blood, collected in a trial of the OX40 agonist ivuxolimab.

This CDR3 is CASSLGAVSYEQYF. CDR3 DNA sequence: TGTGCCAGCAGCTTAGGGGCAGTTTCCTACGAGCAGTACTTC. The rearrangement uses TRBV11-2 and TRBJ2-7, with D hard to call. Trimming took off 1 base at V and 1 base at J, with 8 bases between the two ends. CDR3 size: 14 residues. CDR1 and CDR2 from the germline V gene are SGHAT and FQNNGV.